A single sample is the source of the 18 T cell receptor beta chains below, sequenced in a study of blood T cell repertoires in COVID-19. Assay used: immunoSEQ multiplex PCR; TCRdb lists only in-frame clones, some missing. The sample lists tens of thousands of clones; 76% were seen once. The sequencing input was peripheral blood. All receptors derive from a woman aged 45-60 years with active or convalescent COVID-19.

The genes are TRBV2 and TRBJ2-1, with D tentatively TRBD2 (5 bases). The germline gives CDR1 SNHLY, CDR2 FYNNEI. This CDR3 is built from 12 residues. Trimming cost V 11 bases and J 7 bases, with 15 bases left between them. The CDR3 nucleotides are TGTGCCGTCCAGGACGGGATAAATGAGCAGTTCTTC. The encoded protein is CAVQDGINEQFF.

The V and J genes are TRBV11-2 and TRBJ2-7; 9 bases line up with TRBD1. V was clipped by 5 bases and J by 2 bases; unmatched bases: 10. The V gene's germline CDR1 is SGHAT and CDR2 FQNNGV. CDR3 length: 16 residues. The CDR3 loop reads CASSTIAGQGAYEQYF. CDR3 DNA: TGTGCCAGCAGCACTATCGCGGGACAGGGAGCCTACGAGCAGTACTTC.

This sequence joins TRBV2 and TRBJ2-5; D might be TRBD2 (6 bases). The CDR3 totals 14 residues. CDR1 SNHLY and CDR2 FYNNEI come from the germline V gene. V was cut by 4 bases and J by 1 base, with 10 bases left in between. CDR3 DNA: TGTGCCAGCAGTGGTCAGGGAGGCCAAGAGACCCAGTACTTC. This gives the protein CASSGQGGQETQYF.

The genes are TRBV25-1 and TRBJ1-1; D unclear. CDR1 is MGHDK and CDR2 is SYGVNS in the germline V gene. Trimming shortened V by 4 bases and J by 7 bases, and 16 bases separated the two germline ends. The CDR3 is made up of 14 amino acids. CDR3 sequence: CASSAPGQMLEAFF. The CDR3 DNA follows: TGTGCCAGCAGTGCCCCTGGGCAGATGCTTGAAGCTTTCTTT.

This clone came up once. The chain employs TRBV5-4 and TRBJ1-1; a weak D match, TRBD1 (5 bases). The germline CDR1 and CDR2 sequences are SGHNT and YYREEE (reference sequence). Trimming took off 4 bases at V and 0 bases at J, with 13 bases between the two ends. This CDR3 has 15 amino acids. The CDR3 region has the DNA TGTGCCAGCAGCCCCTTCGCAGGGCTGAACACTGAAGCTTTCTTT. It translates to CASSPFAGLNTEAFF.

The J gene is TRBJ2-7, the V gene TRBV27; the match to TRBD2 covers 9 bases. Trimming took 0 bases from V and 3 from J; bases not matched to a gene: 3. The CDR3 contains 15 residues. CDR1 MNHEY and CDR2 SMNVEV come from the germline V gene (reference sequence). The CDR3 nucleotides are TGTGCCAGCAGTTTATCGCTAGCGGGAATCTACGAGCAGTACTTC. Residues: CASSLSLAGIYEQYF.

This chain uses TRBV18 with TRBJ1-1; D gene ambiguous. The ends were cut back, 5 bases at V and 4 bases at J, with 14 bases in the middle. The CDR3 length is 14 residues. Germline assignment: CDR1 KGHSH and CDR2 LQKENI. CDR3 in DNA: TGTGCCAGCTCATCGACACCTTTCGGCACTGAAGCTTTCTTT. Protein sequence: CASSSTPFGTEAFF.

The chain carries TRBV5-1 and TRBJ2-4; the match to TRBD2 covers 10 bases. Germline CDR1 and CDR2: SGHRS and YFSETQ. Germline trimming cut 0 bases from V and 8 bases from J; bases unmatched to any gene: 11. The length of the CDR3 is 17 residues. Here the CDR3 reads CASSLVGLAGDRDIQYF. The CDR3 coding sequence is TGCGCCAGCAGCTTGGTTGGTCTAGCGGGAGATCGGGACATTCAGTACTTC.

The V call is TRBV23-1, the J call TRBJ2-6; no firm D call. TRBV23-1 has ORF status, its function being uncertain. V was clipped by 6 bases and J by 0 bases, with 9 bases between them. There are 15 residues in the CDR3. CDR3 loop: CASSLFSSGANVLTF. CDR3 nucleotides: TGCGCCAGCAGCCTATTCTCCTCTGGGGCCAACGTCCTGACTTTC.

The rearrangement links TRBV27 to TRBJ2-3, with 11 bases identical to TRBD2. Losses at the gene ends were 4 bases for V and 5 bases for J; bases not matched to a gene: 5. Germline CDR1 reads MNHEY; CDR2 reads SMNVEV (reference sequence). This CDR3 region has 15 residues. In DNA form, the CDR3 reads TGTGCCAGCAGTTCTCAACTAGCGGGAGTAGATACGCAGTATTTT. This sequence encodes CASSSQLAGVDTQYF.

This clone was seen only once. CDR3 nucleotide sequence: TGTGCCAGCAGCCAAGTGGGGCTCGGGAACACTGAAGCTTTCTTT. Translating gives CASSQVGLGNTEAFF. The chain couples TRBV4-2 to TRBJ1-1; TRBD1 might be the D (5 bases). Trimming cost V 1 base and J 1 base, with 10 bases left between them. The V gene's germline CDR1 is LGHNA and CDR2 YNFKEQ. The CDR3 totals 15 residues.

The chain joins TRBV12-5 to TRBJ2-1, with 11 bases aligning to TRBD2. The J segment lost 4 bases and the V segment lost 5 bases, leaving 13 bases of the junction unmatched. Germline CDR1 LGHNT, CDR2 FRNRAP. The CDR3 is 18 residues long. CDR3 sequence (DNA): TGTGCTAGTGGTCTGGGACAGGGTGGGACTAGCGGATACAATGAGCAGTTCTTC. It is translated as CASGLGQGGTSGYNEQFF.

The CDR3 reads CASRGEATDTQYF. The DNA for the CDR3 is TGTGCCTCCCGGGGAGAGGCCACAGATACGCAGTATTTT. J is TRBJ2-3 and V is TRBV10-3; weak D call: TRBD2 (5 bases). The CDR3 has 13 residues. Germline CDR1 is ENHRY and CDR2 is SYGVKD. V was shortened by 11 bases and J by 2 bases, with 14 bases between the two germline ends.

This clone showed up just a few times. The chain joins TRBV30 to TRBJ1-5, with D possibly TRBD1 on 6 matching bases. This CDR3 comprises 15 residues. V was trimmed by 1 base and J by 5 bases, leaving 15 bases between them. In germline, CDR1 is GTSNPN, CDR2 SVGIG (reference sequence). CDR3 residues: CAWSGGTGRDQPQHF. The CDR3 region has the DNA TGTGCCTGGAGTGGCGGTACAGGGAGAGATCAGCCCCAGCATTTT.

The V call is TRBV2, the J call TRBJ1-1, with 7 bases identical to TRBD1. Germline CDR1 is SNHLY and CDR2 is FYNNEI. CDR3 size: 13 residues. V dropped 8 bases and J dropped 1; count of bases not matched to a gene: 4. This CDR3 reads CASGQERNTEAFF. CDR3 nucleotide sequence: TGTGCCAGCGGACAGGAACGGAACACTGAAGCTTTCTTT.

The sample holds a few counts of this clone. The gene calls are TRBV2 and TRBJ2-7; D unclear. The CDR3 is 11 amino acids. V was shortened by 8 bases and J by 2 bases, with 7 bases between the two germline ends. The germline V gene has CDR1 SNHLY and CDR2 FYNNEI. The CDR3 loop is CASRNTYEQYF. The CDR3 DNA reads TGTGCCAGCCGTAATACCTACGAGCAGTACTTC.

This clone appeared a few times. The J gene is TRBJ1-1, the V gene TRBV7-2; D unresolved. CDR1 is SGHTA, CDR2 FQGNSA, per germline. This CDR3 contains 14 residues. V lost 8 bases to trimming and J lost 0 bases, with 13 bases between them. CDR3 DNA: TGTGCCAGCTCCTCTACCAGGCTGAACACTGAAGCTTTCTTT. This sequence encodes CASSSTRLNTEAFF.

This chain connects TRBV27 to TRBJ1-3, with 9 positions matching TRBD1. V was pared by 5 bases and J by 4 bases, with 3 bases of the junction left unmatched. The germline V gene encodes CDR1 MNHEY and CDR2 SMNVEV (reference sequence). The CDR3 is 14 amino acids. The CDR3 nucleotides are TGTGCCAGCAGTACAACAGGGGGCGGAAACACCATATATTTT. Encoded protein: CASSTTGGGNTIYF.